This T cell receptor (beta chain) was sequenced in a study of read filtering for tumor transcriptome and immune sequencing. Study context: Whole-transcriptome libraries were prepared after DNase treatment.

This library used 300 to 500 ng RNA and molecular barcoded adaptors spanning alpha/delta and beta/gamma chains. MiXCR, applied by TCRdb to the reads, yields one record per CDR3 protein. The sample holds tens of thousands of distinct CDR3 sequences, approximately 15% seen once. CDR1 and CDR2 (germline): ENHRY, SYGVKD. J was trimmed by 7 bases and V by 7 bases; bases with no gene match: 8. The CDR3 contains 14 residues. Worth noting for this clonotype: What it binds is not known.

Study conclusions and caveats: About 80% of IR-seq clonotypes had one read, totaling around 3.5% of reads; RNA-seq: approximately 75% and 45%.

V is TRBV10-3 and J is TRBJ2-1; 9 bases map to TRBD1. Sequenced input: a population of CD138-negative cells sorted from bone marrow. The sequence was collected from a donor over 35 with multiple myeloma. CDR3 nucleotide sequence: TGTGCCATCACGAAACAGGGGGCTTTTAATGAGCAGTTCTTC. Amino acids: CAITKQGAFNEQFF.